This T cell receptor (beta chain) is from a study of blood T cell repertoires in COVID-19. Study-level background: The United States, Italy and Spain provided the acute and convalescent COVID-19 samples. Sample material is recorded as cDNA or gDNA derived from T cells, B-cell-depleted T cells, or PBMCs.

Enrolment of Seattle patients took place during active infection, and they were followed longitudinally. The CDR3 covers 14 residues. The J segment lost 6 bases and the V segment lost 6 bases, leaving 6 bases of the junction unmatched. Germline lookup yields CDR1 MDHEN and CDR2 SYDVKM. In the source study's methods: Reference gene primer amplification gave estimated nucleated cell counts. TCRdb's copy holds only in-frame clones and misses some; the assay was immunoSEQ multiplex PCR. The V and J calls and clone size come from that table; D and trimming were worked out from the DNA. Among 120,000 to 150,000 clones listed, 80% to 90% were seen once.

The sample taken for sequencing was peripheral blood. This clonotype was sampled from a woman aged 60-75 years with COVID-19, enrolled during active disease. V gene TRBV28 combines with J gene TRBJ1-5; 9 bases are shared with TRBD1. Here the CDR3 reads CASRVTGGSQPQHF. The CDR3, as DNA: TGTGCCAGCAGGGTGACAGGGGGGAGTCAGCCCCAGCATTTT.